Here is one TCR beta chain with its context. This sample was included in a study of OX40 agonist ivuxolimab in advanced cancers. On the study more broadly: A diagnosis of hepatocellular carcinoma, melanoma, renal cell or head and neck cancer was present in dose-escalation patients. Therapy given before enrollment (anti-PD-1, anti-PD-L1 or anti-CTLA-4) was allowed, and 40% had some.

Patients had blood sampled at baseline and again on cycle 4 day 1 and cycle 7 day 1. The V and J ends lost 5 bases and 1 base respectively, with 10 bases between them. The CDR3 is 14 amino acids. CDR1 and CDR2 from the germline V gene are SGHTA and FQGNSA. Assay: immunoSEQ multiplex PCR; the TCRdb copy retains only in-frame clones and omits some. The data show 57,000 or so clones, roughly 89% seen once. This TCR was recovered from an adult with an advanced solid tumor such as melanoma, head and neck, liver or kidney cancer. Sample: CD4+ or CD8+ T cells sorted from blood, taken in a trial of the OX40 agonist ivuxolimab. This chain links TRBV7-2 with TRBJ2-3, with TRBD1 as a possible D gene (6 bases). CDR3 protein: CASSDHRGTDTQYF. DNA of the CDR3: TGTGCCAGCAGCGATCACAGGGGCACAGATACGCAGTATTTT. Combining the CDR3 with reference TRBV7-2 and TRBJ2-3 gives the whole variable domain GAGVSQSPSNKVTEKGKDVELRCDPISGHTALYWYRQSLGQGLEFLIYFQGNSAPDKSGLPSDRFSAERTGGSVSTLTIQRTQQEDSAVYLCASSDHRGTDTQYFGPGTRLTVL.